The 32 T cell receptor beta chains presented below share a single source sample, sequenced in a study of blood T cell repertoires in COVID-19. Some clones are missing from TCRdb's copy, which holds only in-frame ones; the method was immunoSEQ multiplex PCR. Among 70,000 or so clones, around 89% were seen once, and the ten largest hold 1.3% to 1.5%. The sequenced sample was peripheral blood. The receptors stem from a human donor in a cohort sampled during active COVID-19.

The chain couples TRBV27 to TRBJ1-1; a possible D gene is TRBD1 (5 bases). CDR3 size: 14 residues. CDR1 is MNHEY, CDR2 SMNVEV, per germline (reference sequence). Trimming pared 2 bases from V and 4 bases from J, leaving 11 bases between. The CDR3 reads CASSLGAGFTEAFF. The CDR3 nucleotides are TGTGCCAGCAGTTTAGGGGCAGGGTTCACTGAAGCTTTCTTT.

In this sample, this clone turned up once. This chain links TRBV11-3 with TRBJ2-2, with 7 bases fitting TRBD1. From germline, CDR1 is SGHNT and CDR2 YENEEA. J was trimmed by 7 bases and V by 4 bases; bases with no gene match: 9. The CDR3 covers 15 residues. CDR3 in DNA: TGTGCCAGCAGCTACATGGGACAGAAGGACGGGGAGCTGTTTTTT. Protein product: CASSYMGQKDGELFF.

V gene TRBV11-3 combines with J gene TRBJ2-2, with D perhaps matching TRBD2 (6 bases). In germline, CDR1 is SGHNT, CDR2 YENEEA. The germline V and J ends were trimmed by 5 bases and 3 bases, with 16 bases remaining between them. The CDR3 sequence is 16 residues long. In nucleotides, the CDR3 is TGTGCCAGCAGCCAAAGTGATGGGACTTACACCGGGGAGCTGTTTTTT. Residues: CASSQSDGTYTGELFF.

The chain joins TRBV9 to TRBJ1-2, with D unresolved. The CDR3 has 15 residues. Deletions cut 0 bases from V and 2 bases from J, with 11 bases between. Germline CDR1 reads SGDLS; CDR2 reads YYNGEE. The CDR3 loop reads CASSVVEKYNYGYTF. In DNA form, the CDR3 reads TGTGCCAGCAGCGTAGTAGAAAAATACAACTATGGCTACACCTTC.

The gene calls are TRBV4-2 and TRBJ1-2; D unresolved. The CDR3 is 16 amino acids. The V end was cut by 0 bases, the J end by 5 bases, with 16 bases between. The germline V gene has CDR1 LGHNA and CDR2 YNFKEQ. The CDR3 DNA is TGTGCCAGCAGCCAAGATCTCTCCGAGGCAGTGTATGGCTACACCTTC. It encodes CASSQDLSEAVYGYTF.

J is TRBJ1-1 and V is TRBV6-5; D might be TRBD1 (6 bases). The CDR3 covers 15 residues. Between the trimmed V and J ends, which lost 0 bases and 4 bases, there was a span of 12 bases. The V gene's germline CDR1 is MNHEY and CDR2 SVGAGI. The CDR3 DNA reads as TGTGCCAGCAGTTACTCCCGGGGGGCGACCACTGAAGCTTTCTTT. Its translation: CASSYSRGATTEAFF.

The genes are TRBV10-3 and TRBJ2-5; 8 nucleotides match TRBD2. The CDR3 has 15 amino acids. Trimming at V came to 3 bases and at J to 0 bases, leaving 3 bases not matched to a gene. From germline, CDR1 is ENHRY and CDR2 SYGVKD. Here the CDR3 DNA reads TGTGCCATCAGTGACTCTAGCGGGTACCAAGAGACCCAGTACTTC. Amino acids: CAISDSSGYQETQYF.

The V call is TRBV29-1, the J call TRBJ2-1, with D maybe TRBD2 (6 bases). V was trimmed by 4 bases and J by 8 bases, leaving 27 bases between them. The V gene's germline CDR1 is SQVTM and CDR2 ANQGSEA. This CDR3 spans 17 amino acids. The CDR3 region has the DNA TGCAGCGTTGCCGGGGGAGATCCATTTTCGCAGCGCGATGAGCAGTTCTTC. This gives the protein CSVAGGDPFSQRDEQFF.

The chain carries TRBV2 and TRBJ2-3, with unresolved D. V lost 4 bases, J lost 3 bases, and 5 bases lay in between. CDR3 length: 12 residues. Germline-derived CDR1 and CDR2 are SNHLY and FYNNEI. The CDR3 DNA follows: TGTGCCAGCAGTGTCGGGACAGATACGCAGTATTTT. Encoded protein: CASSVGTDTQYF.

This rearrangement joins TRBV19 to TRBJ2-5; 9 bases agree with TRBD1. Trimming took 2 bases from V and 3 from J; bases not matched to a gene: 7. Germline V gene lookup returns CDR1 LNHDA and CDR2 SQIVND (reference sequence). This CDR3 has 16 amino acids. CDR3 coding DNA: TGTGCCAGTAGTATATTACAGGGGGCCGGGGAAGAGACCCAGTACTTC. This gives the protein CASSILQGAGEETQYF. Variable domain in full (rest from reference TRBV19 and TRBJ2-5): DGGITQSPKYLFRKEGQNVTLSCEQNLNHDAMYWYRQDPGQGLRLIYYSQIVNDFQKGDIAEGYSVSREKKESFPLTVTSAQKNPTAFYLCASSILQGAGEETQYFGPGTRLLVL.

The chain has TRBV30 and TRBJ2-5, with TRBD2 matching over 8 bases. Germline CDR1 is GTSNPN and CDR2 is SVGIG (reference sequence). Trimming removed 4 bases from V and 4 bases from J; junction bases left unmatched: 2. CDR3 length equals 12 residues. CDR3 coding DNA: TGTGCCTGGACAACTAGCGGAGAGACCCAGTACTTC. Translation: CAWTTSGETQYF.

This chain connects TRBV10-3 to TRBJ2-2, with 7 bases matching TRBD2. The V gene's germline CDR1 is ENHRY and CDR2 SYGVKD. V was clipped by 5 bases and J by 0 bases; unmatched bases: 6. The CDR3 has 16 amino acids. DNA of the CDR3: TGTGCCATCAGTTCAAGCGGGGTTACGAACACCGGGGAGCTGTTTTTT. Protein product: CAISSSGVTNTGELFF.

J is TRBJ2-1 and V is TRBV4-2, with 15 bases lining up with TRBD2. V gave up 5 bases and J gave up 6 bases; unmatched junction bases: 11. CDR1 is LGHNA, CDR2 YNFKEQ, per germline. This CDR3 has 18 residues. The CDR3 loop is CASSSGTSGRTFSNEQFF. The CDR3 nucleotides are TGTGCCAGCAGCTCAGGGACTAGCGGGAGGACCTTTTCCAATGAGCAGTTCTTC.

The DNA of the CDR3 is TGTGCCAGCTCACCACTGGTAAGGGGCGAGCAGTACTTC. This codes for CASSPLVRGEQYF. The gene calls are TRBV18 and TRBJ2-7; tentatively, D is TRBD1 (5 bases). Germline assignment: CDR1 KGHSH and CDR2 LQKENI. V was cut by 1 base and J by 6 bases, with 10 bases left in between. The CDR3 has 13 amino acids.

The rearrangement joins TRBV2 to TRBJ2-3; D gene uncertain. The CDR3 has 12 residues. CDR1 and CDR2 (germline): SNHLY, FYNNEI. The V and J ends lost 7 bases and 2 bases respectively, with 7 bases between them. CDR3 amino acids: CASKENTDTQYF. The CDR3 DNA reads TGTGCCAGCAAGGAGAACACAGATACGCAGTATTTT.

The chain has TRBV10-1 and TRBJ2-3, with 7 bases lining up with TRBD2. Trimming at V came to 0 bases and at J to 6 bases, leaving 9 bases not matched to a gene. In germline, CDR1 is WNHNN, CDR2 SYGVQD (reference sequence). The CDR3 runs to 16 residues. CDR3 region: CASSESIRAGEDTQYF. CDR3 coding DNA: TGCGCCAGCAGTGAGTCGATTCGGGCGGGAGAGGATACGCAGTATTTT.

V is TRBV5-6 and J is TRBJ1-4; possibly TRBD1 for D (6 bases). The V end lost 4 bases, the J end lost 0 bases, and 16 bases lay between the germline ends. Germline-derived CDR1 and CDR2 are SGHDT and YYEEEE. This CDR3 is 17 amino acids long. CDR3 nucleotide sequence: TGTGCCAGCAGCCGACAGGTCAAACCCGCAACTAATGAAAAACTGTTTTTT. Its protein is CASSRQVKPATNEKLFF.

V gene TRBV21-1 combines with J gene TRBJ2-7; TRBD2, the table's D call, lacks a check against the DNA. TRBV21-1 is listed as a pseudogene. This CDR3 is built from 16 residues. The CDR3 DNA follows: TGTGCCAGCAGCAAAGACGGGAGAGAAAGCCGGTACGAGCAGTACGTC. This codes for CASSKDGRESRYEQYV.

The chain has TRBV7-2 and TRBJ1-6; 10 nucleotides agree with TRBD1. With 5 bases clipped from V and 7 bases from J, the junction kept 5 bases outside the gene matches. Germline values: CDR1 SGHTA, CDR2 FQGNSA. This CDR3 has 15 amino acids. This CDR3 is CASSATGGSNSPLHF. DNA for the CDR3: TGTGCCAGCAGCGCGACAGGGGGCTCGAATTCACCCCTCCACTTT.

The CDR3, as DNA: TGTGCCAGCAGACCATGGGGGGACAGATACGAGCAGTACTTC. It codes for CASRPWGDRYEQYF. This chain links TRBV27 with TRBJ2-7; a possible D gene is TRBD1 (7 bases). Germline V gene lookup returns CDR1 MNHEY and CDR2 SMNVEV (reference sequence). The ends were cut back, 6 bases at V and 4 bases at J, with 16 bases in the middle. The CDR3 is 14 amino acids.

V is TRBV3-1 (or the pseudogene TRBV3-2) and J is TRBJ2-1; 10 bases are shared with TRBD2. The CDR3 consists of 17 residues. Trimming took 4 bases from V and 7 from J; bases not matched to a gene: 13. Germline assignment: CDR1 LGHDT and CDR2 YNNKEL (reference sequence). The CDR3: CASSPTPGSSGRNEQFF. The CDR3 nucleotides read TGTGCCAGCAGCCCGACCCCTGGGAGTAGCGGGAGGAATGAGCAGTTCTTC.

The rearrangement joins TRBV11-2 to TRBJ2-7; tentative D call: TRBD1 (6 bases). CDR1 SGHAT and CDR2 FQNNGV come from the germline V gene. V was cut by 2 bases and J by 2 bases, with 10 bases left in between. This CDR3 has 14 amino acids. In DNA, the CDR3 is TGTGCCAGCAGCTTAAGGACAGAAACCTACGAGCAGTACTTC. Translated, it gives CASSLRTETYEQYF. Looking up the rest from reference TRBV11-2 and TRBJ2-7 gives the full variable domain: EAGVAQSPRYKIIEKRQSVAFWCNPISGHATLYWYQQILGQGPKLLIQFQNNGVVDDSQLPKDRFSAERLKGVDSTLKIQPAKLEDSAVYLCASSLRTETYEQYFGPGTRLTVT.

This chain joins TRBV15 and TRBJ2-3; a weak D match, TRBD1 (5 bases). The germline V and J ends were trimmed by 3 bases and 4 bases, with 11 bases remaining between them. Per the germline V gene, CDR1 is LNHNV and CDR2 is YYDKDF (reference sequence). The CDR3 is made up of 14 amino acids. The CDR3 protein is CATSRTDLADTQYF. The CDR3 bases are TGTGCCACCAGCAGGACAGATTTGGCAGATACGCAGTATTTT.

V usage is TRBV6-6 and J usage is TRBJ2-7; D possibly corresponds to TRBD2 (6 bases). Germline loops: CDR1 MNHNY, CDR2 SVGAGI (reference sequence). Trimming stripped 1 base from V and 4 bases from J, with 11 bases between. The CDR3 has 14 residues. The CDR3 is CASSYWAGYYEQYF. Here the CDR3 DNA reads TGTGCCAGCAGTTACTGGGCGGGATATTACGAGCAGTACTTC.

This CDR3 reads CASSGGSYNEQFF. The CDR3 region has the DNA TGCGCCAGCAGCGGCGGGAGTTACAATGAGCAGTTCTTC. This sequence joins TRBV5-1 and TRBJ2-1; 7 nucleotides agree with TRBD2. The junction had 2 bases not matched to a gene; V was cut back by 4 bases and J by 4 bases. CDR1 is SGHRS, CDR2 YFSETQ, per germline. The CDR3 extends over 13 amino acids.

The V call is TRBV6-5, the J call TRBJ2-1, with 9 bases aligning to TRBD1. The CDR3 loop spans 15 amino acids. Germline trimming cut 7 bases from V and 9 bases from J; bases unmatched to any gene: 13. Germline V gene sequence: CDR1 MNHEY, CDR2 SVGAGI. As DNA, the CDR3 is TGTGCCAGCAATCGGGCCCGGGACAGGGAGTCTGAGCAGTTCTTC. Translation gives CASNRARDRESEQFF.

The chain uses TRBV5-1 and TRBJ2-4; D remains ambiguous. The V gene's germline CDR1 is SGHRS and CDR2 YFSETQ. The length of the CDR3 is 14 residues. Trimming cost V 4 bases and J 1 base, with 9 bases left between them. CDR3: CASSLTGAKNIQYF. Written as DNA, the CDR3 is TGCGCCAGCAGCCTGACTGGTGCCAAAAACATTCAGTACTTC.

The V gene is TRBV10-1, the J gene TRBJ2-7; 8 bases map to TRBD2. The CDR3 contains 16 residues. Trimming removed 2 bases from V and 2 bases from J; junction bases left unmatched: 8. Germline CDR1 WNHNN, CDR2 SYGVQD (reference sequence). CDR3 region: CASSETASGRAYEQYF. In DNA form, the CDR3 reads TGCGCCAGCAGTGAGACAGCAAGCGGGAGAGCCTACGAGCAGTACTTC.

This rearrangement joins TRBV19 to TRBJ1-2; maybe TRBD1 (5 bases). V was trimmed by 8 bases and J by 5 bases, leaving 21 bases between them. CDR3 size: 15 residues. The germline gives CDR1 LNHDA, CDR2 SQIVND (reference sequence). The CDR3, as DNA: TGTGCCAGTTCCGACCGACAGAAAAAGGCTTATGGCTACACCTTC. It is translated as CASSDRQKKAYGYTF.

Comment on this clone: Relative to the germline gene, one junction end is altered; a read error may explain this. The chain links TRBV19 to TRBJ1-2; D is perhaps TRBD1 (5 bases). The V gene's germline CDR1 is LNHDA and CDR2 SQIVND (reference sequence). The CDR3 is 14 amino acids. The CDR3 DNA reads as TGTGCCAGTAGGATAGGTGGGACTGGGTATGGCTACACCTTC. Protein sequence: CASRIGGTGYGYTF.

V usage is TRBV19 and J usage is TRBJ1-5; tentatively, D is TRBD1 (5 bases). The V gene's germline CDR1 is LNHDA and CDR2 SQIVND (reference sequence). V lost 3 bases to trimming and J lost 4 bases, with 13 bases between them. The CDR3 covers 15 residues. CDR3 amino acids: CASSMGGLGNQPQHF. The DNA of the CDR3 is TGTGCCAGTAGTATGGGGGGGTTGGGGAATCAGCCCCAGCATTTT.

The chain joins TRBV5-6 to TRBJ2-1, with 12 bases identical to TRBD2. Trimming cost V 0 bases and J 6 bases; bases outside gene matches: 1. Germline lookup yields CDR1 SGHDT and CDR2 YYEEEE. This CDR3 contains 15 residues. The CDR3: CASSLALAGGNEQFF. CDR3 nucleotides: TGTGCCAGCAGCTTGGCACTAGCGGGAGGCAATGAGCAGTTCTTC.